The entry that follows covers one T cell receptor (beta chain) sequence. Its matching antigen is unknown. The sample is drawn from a study of CD8+CD57+ T cells in acquired aplastic anemia. The template for TCR beta VDJ and CDR3 sequence profiling was genomic DNA. TCRdb used MiXCR to reprocess the reads, holding one entry per CDR3 protein. Found here are 210,000 or so distinct CDR3 sequences, less than 60% of them singletons; the top ten hold 20%. Flow cytometry had shown expanded CD8+CD57+ cells in the patients chosen for sequencing. As a group, the patients uniformly had severe acquired aplastic anemia. Study findings and constraints: Some 29 CD8+ CDR3 sequences were shared between patients and controls.

Sequenced sample: sorted CD4+, CD8+, or CD8+CD57+ T cells (not recorded which) from PBMCs. This receptor was identified in a human donor with aplastic anemia.

CDR3 sequence: CAWSGGLREKLFF. Written as DNA, the CDR3 is TGTGCCTGGAGTGGAGGCCTTCGAGAGAAACTGTTTTTT. The chain joins TRBV30 to TRBJ1-4; D unclear. The V and J ends lost 1 base and 11 bases respectively, with 14 bases between them. Per germline, CDR1 GTSNPN and CDR2 SVGIG (reference sequence). This CDR3 has 13 amino acids.